This TCR beta chain derives from a study of molecular identifiers for immune sequencing clone quantification. At least ten counts were recorded for this clonotype. MiXCR was run by TCRdb on the PCR reads, yielding one entry per CDR3 protein. The table lists 35,000 to 45,000 distinct CDR3 sequences, about 18% of them singletons. The TCR comes from a human donor in good health. Some libraries in this study had Jurkat cell RNA spiked in. The sequencing input was naive CD8+ T cells from blood, with Jurkat cell RNA spiked in. Subset of the sample: FACS-sorted CD8+CD4-CCR7+CD45RA+ naive T cells.

As DNA, the CDR3 is TGTGCCAGCAGCTCGACAGACTCTGGGGCCAACGTCCTGACTTTC. Translated: CASSSTDSGANVLTF. The V gene is TRBV7-6, the J gene TRBJ2-6, with a tentative D call TRBD1 (5 bases). The CDR3 loop spans 15 amino acids. Trimming took 4 bases from V and 0 from J, leaving 7 bases between them. Germline CDR1 is SGHVS and CDR2 is FNYEAQ.